What follows are 7 T cell receptor beta chains derived from one specimen sequenced in a study of blood T cell repertoires in COVID-19. Repertoires were generated with immunoSEQ multiplex PCR, while TCRdb's copy carries only in-frame clones and drops some. The data hold approximately 210,000 clones, with roughly 90% observed a single time. The sample consisted of PBMCs or T cells enriched from blood (not recorded which). All receptors derive from a woman younger than 30 who had recovered from COVID-19.

The rearrangement uses TRBV9 and TRBJ1-2; no definite D call. Germline V gene lookup returns CDR1 SGDLS and CDR2 YYNGEE. This CDR3 comprises 11 residues. Trimming removed 7 bases from V and 4 bases from J, with 8 bases in between. CDR3: CASAGFYGYTF. Here the CDR3 DNA reads TGTGCCAGCGCAGGTTTCTATGGCTACACCTTC.

The chain employs TRBV5-5 and TRBJ1-1; D not resolved. Trimming cost V 7 bases and J 1 base, with 11 bases left between them. The CDR3 extends over 13 amino acids. Germline V CDR1 and CDR2: SGHKS, YYEKEE (reference sequence). The CDR3 protein is CASDISANTEAFF. The CDR3 DNA follows: TGTGCCAGCGACATATCAGCGAACACTGAAGCTTTCTTT. Looking up the rest from reference TRBV5-5 and TRBJ1-1 gives the full variable domain: DAGVTQSPTHLIKTRGQQVTLRCSPISGHKSVSWYQQVLGQGPQFIFQYYEKEERGRGNFPDRFSARQFPNYSSELNVNALLLGDSALYLCASDISANTEAFFGQGTRLTVV.

J is TRBJ1-5 and V is TRBV5-1, with D tentatively TRBD1 (5 bases). Per the germline V gene, CDR1 is SGHRS and CDR2 is YFSETQ. V lost 4 bases and J lost 2, with 10 bases in between. This CDR3 has 14 amino acids. The CDR3 loop is CASSRDSGNQPQHF. The CDR3 DNA reads as TGCGCCAGCAGCCGAGACAGCGGCAATCAGCCCCAGCATTTT.

V and J are TRBV7-7 and TRBJ2-2; D perhaps matches TRBD1 (5 bases). V gave up 4 bases and J gave up 5 bases, with 8 bases separating them. CDR1 SSHAT and CDR2 FNYEAQ come from the germline V gene (reference sequence). The CDR3 is made up of 13 amino acids. The CDR3 coding sequence is TGTGCCAGCAGCTCAGACAGAACCGGGGAGCTGTTTTTT. Its translation: CASSSDRTGELFF.

The chain has TRBV11-3 and TRBJ2-5; 10 nucleotides agree with TRBD1. The CDR3 is 15 residues long. From germline, CDR1 is SGHNT and CDR2 YENEEA. V dropped 6 bases and J dropped 0; count of bases not matched to a gene: 4. The CDR3 protein is CASSHGTGDQETQYF. CDR3 nucleotide sequence: TGTGCCAGCAGTCACGGGACAGGGGACCAAGAGACCCAGTACTTC.

This clone has only one observation. The V and J genes are TRBV5-4 and TRBJ2-1; 10 bases align to TRBD1. Trimming removed 5 bases from V and 6 bases from J; junction bases left unmatched: 8. CDR1 SGHNT and CDR2 YYREEE come from the germline V gene (reference sequence). CDR3 size: 15 residues. The CDR3 DNA reads TGTGCCAGCAGACACGGACAGGGGGTTAGCAATGAGCAGTTCTTC. It is translated as CASRHGQGVSNEQFF.

The genes are TRBV27 and TRBJ2-3, with TRBD2 identical over 10 bases. The CDR3 runs 15 residues. CDR1 and CDR2 (germline): MNHEY, SMNVEV (reference sequence). The junction had 8 bases not matched to a gene; V was cut back by 7 bases and J by 4 bases. The DNA of the CDR3 is TGTGCCAGCACCCTAAGCGGGGGGGCCTCAGATACGCAGTATTTT. It encodes CASTLSGGASDTQYF.